This TCR beta chain was captured by sequencing in a study of human T cells and chemical hapten exposure. As to time point: patch test 2, 6 weeks after DPC sensitization. Treatment in this sample: therapeutic diphenylcyclopropenone sensitization with weekly scalp DPC. MiXCR was run by TCRdb on the RACE reads, yielding one entry per CDR3 protein. The sample consists of approximately 96,000 distinct CDR3 sequences, about 9% of them appearing once. This material consisted of whole blood, taken in connection with sensitization to the hapten diphenylcyclopropenone (DPC). This TCR was sampled from a woman aged 40 to 55 with alopecia areata. Some clones in this sample may be carry-over from other donors' samples.

The CDR3 reads CASSMTGGMYEQYF. The CDR3 DNA follows: TGTGCCAGCAGCATGACAGGGGGAATGTACGAGCAGTACTTC. The V call is TRBV28, the J call TRBJ2-7; 9 bases fit TRBD1. Unmatched junction bases numbered 7, after V lost 6 bases and J lost 4 bases. The CDR3 length is 14 residues. Germline V lookup: CDR1 MDHEN, CDR2 SYDVKM.